The source of this TCR beta chain is a study of Ad26.COV2.S vaccination and SARS-CoV-2 variants. About the study: Ad26.COV2.S, an intramuscular injection, was given once or twice 56 days apart.

TCRdb keeps only in-frame clones here, not all; method: immunoSEQ multiplex PCR. Of 300,000 to 400,000 clones listed, 87% are singletons. V lost 3 bases, J lost 3 bases, and 12 bases stayed unmatched. The CDR3 has 17 amino acids. Germline V gene lookup returns CDR1 LNHDA and CDR2 SQIVND (reference sequence). A note on this clone: Its antigen remains unidentified.

Study-wide findings and caveats: Total T cell responses were possibly underestimated by TCR breadth and depth analyses. Vaccine and placebo recipients had similar non-spike TCR breadth.

Specified treatment: over 15 received Ad26.COV2.S at low or high dose, single or two shots; roughly 5 received placebo; per-sample allocation not given. Sampling was done on day 63 after the first vaccine or placebo injection. The specimen comprised peripheral blood, sampled in a trial of Ad26.COV2.S vaccine versus placebo. The clonotype originates from a person aged 18-65 years who received the Ad26.COV2.S COVID-19 vaccine or a placebo. V and J are TRBV19 and TRBJ2-7; TRBD1 aligns across 9 bases. The CDR3 region is CASSIAPPTGGNYEQYF. In DNA, the CDR3 is TGTGCCAGTAGTATTGCCCCCCCGACAGGGGGTAACTACGAGCAGTACTTC.